This section outlines one TCR beta chain sequence together with its context. As yet, its antigen is unknown. This CDR3 has 16 amino acids. Trimming took 5 bases from V and 4 from J; bases not matched to a gene: 11. Germline loops: CDR1 SGHAT, CDR2 FQNNGV. The source of the sample is a study of T cells in Graves' hyperthyroidism and ophthalmopathy. Study-wide results and caveats: For ophthalmopathy, model prediction preceded onset by a median approximately 6 months.

The investigators amplified TCR beta CDR3 regions from RNA transcripts. With the HTBI primer set, the TCR CDR3 went through a first round of RT-PCR. Each CDR3 protein is one row after TCRdb ran MiXCR on the multiplex PCR reads. The table includes about 500,000 distinct CDR3 sequences, roughly an eighth detected once. Sequencing used blood. This chain uses TRBV11-2 with TRBJ2-5; 9 positions match TRBD2. This sequence was found in a woman aged 18-29 years with Graves' hyperthyroidism. CDR3 in amino acids: CASSDLGSGSSETQYF. CDR3 sequence (DNA): TGTGCCAGCAGCGACCTGGGTAGCGGGAGTTCAGAGACCCAGTACTTC.